This T cell receptor beta chain originates from a study of cytomegalovirus exposure and HLA in healthy donors. In regard to this clone: No antigen is known for it.

PCR employed 60 Vbeta and 13 Jbeta primers. Sequencing was performed with immunoSEQ multiplex PCR; in TCRdb, only in-frame clones are kept and a portion is missing. This sample has 150,000 to 200,000 clones; 77% occur once, and the top ten carry approximately 1.3%. Notes on the study in general: Three chains linked to CMV were shown in vitro to be specific for CMV antigens. Most TCR sequences were seen very rarely across donors, but some public TCRs occurred in many.

Specimen: PBMCs. The sequence derives from a woman aged 25 to 39 in good health and CMV-seropositive.

The CDR3: CASSEEPGTGGQPQHF. As DNA, the CDR3 is TGTGCCAGCAGTGAAGAGCCCGGGACAGGAGGCCAGCCCCAGCATTTT. V is TRBV6-1 and J is TRBJ1-5; 8 nucleotides match TRBD1. The CDR3 loop spans 16 amino acids. Germline V lookup: CDR1 MNHNS, CDR2 SASEGT. The V segment lost 1 base and the J segment 7 bases; nucleotides outside the gene matches: 9.